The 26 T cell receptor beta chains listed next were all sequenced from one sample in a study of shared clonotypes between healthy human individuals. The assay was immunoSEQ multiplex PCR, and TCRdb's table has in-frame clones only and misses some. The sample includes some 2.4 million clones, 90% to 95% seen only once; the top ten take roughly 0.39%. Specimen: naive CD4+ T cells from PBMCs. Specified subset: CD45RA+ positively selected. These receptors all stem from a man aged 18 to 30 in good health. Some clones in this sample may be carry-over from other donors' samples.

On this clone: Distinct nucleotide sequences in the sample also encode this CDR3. The CDR3 sequence: CASSLGLAANTGELFF. The CDR3 bases are TGCGCCAGCAGCCTAGGACTAGCGGCGAACACCGGGGAGCTGTTTTTT. This chain joins TRBV5-1 and TRBJ2-2, with 10 positions matching TRBD2. Germline trimming cut 4 bases from V and 0 bases from J; bases unmatched to any gene: 3. There are 16 residues in the CDR3. Germline V gene lookup returns CDR1 SGHRS and CDR2 YFSETQ.

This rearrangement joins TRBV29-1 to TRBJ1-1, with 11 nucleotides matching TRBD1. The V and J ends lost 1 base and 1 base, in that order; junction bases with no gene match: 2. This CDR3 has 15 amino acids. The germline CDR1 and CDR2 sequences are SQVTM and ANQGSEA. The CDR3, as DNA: TGCAGCGTTGAAGGGACAGGGGGCTGGAACACTGAAGCTTTCTTT. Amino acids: CSVEGTGGWNTEAFF.

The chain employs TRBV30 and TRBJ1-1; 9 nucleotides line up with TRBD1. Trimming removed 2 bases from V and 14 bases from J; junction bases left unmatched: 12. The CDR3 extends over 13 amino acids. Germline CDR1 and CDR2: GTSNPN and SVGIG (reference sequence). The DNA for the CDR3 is TGTGCCTGGAGTCCTCCGGGACAGGGTATAGCCTTCTTT. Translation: CAWSPPGQGIAFF.

The CDR3 bases are TGCGCCAGCAGCCGGGGAGGGGAGAACACTGAAGCTTTCTTT. Translating gives CASSRGGENTEAFF. The V and J genes are TRBV4-1 and TRBJ1-1, with D maybe TRBD1 (5 bases). The V end was cut by 4 bases, the J end by 1 base, with 10 bases between. Germline V gene lookup returns CDR1 MGHRA and CDR2 YSYEKL. CDR3 length: 14 residues.

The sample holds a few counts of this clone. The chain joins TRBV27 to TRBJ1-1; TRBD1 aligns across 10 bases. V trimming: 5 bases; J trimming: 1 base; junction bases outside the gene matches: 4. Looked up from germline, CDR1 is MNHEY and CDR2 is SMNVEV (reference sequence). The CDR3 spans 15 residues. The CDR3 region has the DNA TGTGCCAGCAGTCTACGGACAGGGGGGAACACTGAAGCTTTCTTT. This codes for CASSLRTGGNTEAFF.

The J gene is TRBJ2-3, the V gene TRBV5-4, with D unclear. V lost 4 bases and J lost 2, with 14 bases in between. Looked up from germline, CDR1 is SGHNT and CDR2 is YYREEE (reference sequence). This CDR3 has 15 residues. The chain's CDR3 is CASSRTQATTDTQYF. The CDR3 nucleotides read TGTGCCAGCAGCCGCACCCAGGCCACCACAGATACGCAGTATTTT.

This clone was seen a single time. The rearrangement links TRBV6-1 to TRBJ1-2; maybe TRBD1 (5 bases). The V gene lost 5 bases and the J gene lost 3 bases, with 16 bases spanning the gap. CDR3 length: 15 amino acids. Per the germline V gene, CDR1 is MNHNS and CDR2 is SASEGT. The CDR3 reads CASSMTMGTDYGYTF. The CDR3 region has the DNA TGTGCCAGCAGTATGACTATGGGGACGGACTATGGCTACACCTTC.

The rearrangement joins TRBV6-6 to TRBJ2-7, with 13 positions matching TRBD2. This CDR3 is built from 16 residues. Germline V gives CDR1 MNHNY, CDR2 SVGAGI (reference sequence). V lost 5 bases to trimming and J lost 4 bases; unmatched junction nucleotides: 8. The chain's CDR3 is CASSQTSGRASYEQYF. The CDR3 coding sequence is TGTGCCAGCAGTCAAACTAGCGGGAGGGCCTCTTACGAGCAGTACTTC.

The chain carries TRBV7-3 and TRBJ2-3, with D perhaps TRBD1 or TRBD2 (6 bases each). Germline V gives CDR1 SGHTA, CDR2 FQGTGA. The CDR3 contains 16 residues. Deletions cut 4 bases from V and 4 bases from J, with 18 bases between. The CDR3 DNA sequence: TGTGCCAGCAGCTCACTCTCCGGGGGCTTGGCAGATACGCAGTATTTT. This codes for CASSSLSGGLADTQYF.

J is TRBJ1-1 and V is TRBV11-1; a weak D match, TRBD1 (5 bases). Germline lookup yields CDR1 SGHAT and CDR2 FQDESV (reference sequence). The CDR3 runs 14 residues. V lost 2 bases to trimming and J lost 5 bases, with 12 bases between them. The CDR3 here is CASSLFQGRTEAFF. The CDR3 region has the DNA TGTGCCAGCAGCTTATTCCAGGGTCGGACTGAAGCTTTCTTT.

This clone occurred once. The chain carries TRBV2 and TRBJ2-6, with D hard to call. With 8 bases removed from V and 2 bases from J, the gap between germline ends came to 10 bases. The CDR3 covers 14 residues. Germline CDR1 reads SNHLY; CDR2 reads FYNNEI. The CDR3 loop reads CASEPSPGANVLTF. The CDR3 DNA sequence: TGTGCCAGCGAGCCTTCCCCTGGGGCCAACGTCCTGACTTTC.

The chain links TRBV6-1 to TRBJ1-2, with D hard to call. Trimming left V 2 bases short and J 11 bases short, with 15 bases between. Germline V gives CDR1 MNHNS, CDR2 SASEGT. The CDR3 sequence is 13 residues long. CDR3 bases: TGTGCCAGCAGTGAAAGGGAATTACGGGGTTACACCTTC. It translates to CASSERELRGYTF.

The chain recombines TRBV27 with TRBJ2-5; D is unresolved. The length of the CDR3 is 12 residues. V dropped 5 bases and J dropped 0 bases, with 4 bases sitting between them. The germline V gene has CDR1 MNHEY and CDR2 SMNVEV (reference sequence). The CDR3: CASSPHQETQYF. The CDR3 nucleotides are TGTGCCAGCAGTCCCCACCAAGAGACCCAGTACTTC.

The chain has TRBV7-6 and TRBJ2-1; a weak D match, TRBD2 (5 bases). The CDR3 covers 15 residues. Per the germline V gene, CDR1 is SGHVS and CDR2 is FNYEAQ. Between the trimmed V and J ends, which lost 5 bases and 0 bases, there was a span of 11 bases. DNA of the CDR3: TGTGCCAGCAGCCCGAGGGAGCACTCCTACAATGAGCAGTTCTTC. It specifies CASSPREHSYNEQFF.

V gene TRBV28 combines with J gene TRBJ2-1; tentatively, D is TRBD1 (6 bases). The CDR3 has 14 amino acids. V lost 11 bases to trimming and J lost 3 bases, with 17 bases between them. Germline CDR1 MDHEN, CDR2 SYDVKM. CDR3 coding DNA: TGTGCCTCCCCCGGGCAGGGGTACTACAATGAGCAGTTCTTC. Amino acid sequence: CASPGQGYYNEQFF. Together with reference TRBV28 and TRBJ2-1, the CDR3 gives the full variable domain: DVKVTQSSRYLVKRTGEKVFLECVQDMDHENMFWYRQDPGLGLRLIYFSYDVKMKEKGDIPEGYSVSREKKERFSLILESASTNQTSMYLCASPGQGYYNEQFFGPGTRLTVL.

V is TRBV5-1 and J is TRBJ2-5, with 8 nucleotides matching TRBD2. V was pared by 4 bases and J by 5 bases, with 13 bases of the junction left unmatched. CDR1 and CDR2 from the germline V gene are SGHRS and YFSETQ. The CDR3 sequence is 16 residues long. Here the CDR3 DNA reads TGCGCCAGCAGCCCGACCGGAGCGGGAGCTTGGGAGACCCAGTACTTC. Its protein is CASSPTGAGAWETQYF.

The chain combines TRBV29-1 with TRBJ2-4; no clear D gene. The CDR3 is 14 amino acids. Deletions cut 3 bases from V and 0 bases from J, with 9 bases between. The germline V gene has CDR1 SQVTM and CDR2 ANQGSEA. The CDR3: CSVEPVIAKNIQYF. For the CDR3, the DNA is TGCAGCGTTGAGCCGGTAATAGCCAAAAACATTCAGTACTTC. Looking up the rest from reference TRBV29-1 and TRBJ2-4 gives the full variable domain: SAVISQKPSRDICQRGTSLTIQCQVDSQVTMMFWYRQQPGQSLTLIATANQGSEATYESGFVIDKFPISRPNLTFSTLTVSNMSPEDSSIYLCSVEPVIAKNIQYFGAGTRLSVL.

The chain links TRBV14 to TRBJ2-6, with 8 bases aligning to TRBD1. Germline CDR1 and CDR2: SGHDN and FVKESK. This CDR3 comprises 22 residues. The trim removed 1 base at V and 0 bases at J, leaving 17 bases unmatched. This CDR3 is CASSQGILARTGRSSGANVLTF. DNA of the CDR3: TGTGCCAGCAGCCAAGGGATTTTGGCCAGGACAGGGCGTTCCTCTGGGGCCAACGTCCTGACTTTC.

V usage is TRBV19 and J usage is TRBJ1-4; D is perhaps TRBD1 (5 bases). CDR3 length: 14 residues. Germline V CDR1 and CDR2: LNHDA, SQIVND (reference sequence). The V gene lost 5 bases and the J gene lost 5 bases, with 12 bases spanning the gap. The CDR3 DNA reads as TGTGCCAGTAGTTGGCGGGGGGGGAATGAAAAACTGTTTTTT. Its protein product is CASSWRGGNEKLFF. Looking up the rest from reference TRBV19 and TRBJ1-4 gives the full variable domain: DGGITQSPKYLFRKEGQNVTLSCEQNLNHDAMYWYRQDPGQGLRLIYYSQIVNDFQKGDIAEGYSVSREKKESFPLTVTSAQKNPTAFYLCASSWRGGNEKLFFGSGTQLSVL.

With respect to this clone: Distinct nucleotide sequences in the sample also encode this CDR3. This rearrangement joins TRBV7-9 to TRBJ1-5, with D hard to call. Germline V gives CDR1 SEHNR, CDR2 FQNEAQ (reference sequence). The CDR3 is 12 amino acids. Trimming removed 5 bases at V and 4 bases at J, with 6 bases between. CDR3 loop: CASSNRNQPQHF. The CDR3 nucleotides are TGTGCCAGCAGCAACAGAAATCAGCCCCAGCATTTT.

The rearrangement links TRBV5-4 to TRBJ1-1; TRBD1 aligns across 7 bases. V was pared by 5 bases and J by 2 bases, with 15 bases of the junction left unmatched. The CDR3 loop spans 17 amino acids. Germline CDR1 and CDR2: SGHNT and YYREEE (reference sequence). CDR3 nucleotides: TGTGCCAGCAGTTCCTCCATTCCGACAGGGACTAACACTGAAGCTTTCTTT. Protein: CASSSSIPTGTNTEAFF.

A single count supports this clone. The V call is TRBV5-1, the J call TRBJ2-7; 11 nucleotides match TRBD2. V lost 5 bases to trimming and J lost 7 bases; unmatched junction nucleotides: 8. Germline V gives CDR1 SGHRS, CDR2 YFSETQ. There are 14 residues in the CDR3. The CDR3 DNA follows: TGCGCCAGCAGTGGTTCGGCTAGCGGGGGGGAGCAGTACTTC. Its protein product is CASSGSASGGEQYF.

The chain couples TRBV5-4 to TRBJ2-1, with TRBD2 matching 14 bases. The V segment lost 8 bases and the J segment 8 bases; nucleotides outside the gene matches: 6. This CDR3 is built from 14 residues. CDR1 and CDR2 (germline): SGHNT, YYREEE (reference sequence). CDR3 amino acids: CASQGLAGADEQFF. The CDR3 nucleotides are TGTGCCAGTCAGGGACTAGCGGGAGCCGATGAGCAGTTCTTC.

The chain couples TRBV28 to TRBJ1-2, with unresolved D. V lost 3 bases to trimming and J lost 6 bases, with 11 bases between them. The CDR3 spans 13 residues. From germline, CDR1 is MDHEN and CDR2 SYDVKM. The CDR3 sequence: CASSFWSWNGYTF. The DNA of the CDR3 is TGTGCCAGCAGTTTCTGGAGCTGGAATGGCTACACCTTC.

The CDR3 DNA follows: TGTGCCAGCTCACCACCGGGGAGTCAGGTGGAGAACATTCAGTACTTC. The encoded protein is CASSPPGSQVENIQYF. V is TRBV18 and J is TRBJ2-4; TRBD2 is a possible D gene (5 bases). Germline V gene lookup returns CDR1 KGHSH and CDR2 LQKENI. The CDR3 loop spans 16 amino acids. Trimming left V 0 bases short and J 7 bases short, with 16 bases between.

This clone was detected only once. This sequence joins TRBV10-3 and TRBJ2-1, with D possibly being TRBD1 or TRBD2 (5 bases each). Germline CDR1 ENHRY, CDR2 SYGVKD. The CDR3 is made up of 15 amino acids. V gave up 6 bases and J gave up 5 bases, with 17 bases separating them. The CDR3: CAISPARDGNNEQFF. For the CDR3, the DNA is TGTGCCATCAGCCCCGCCCGGGACGGGAACAATGAGCAGTTCTTC.